This T cell receptor beta chain was sequenced in a study of blood T cells in healthy people across ages. Sample-barcoded 5' priming and a J-beta primer mix drove a second PCR of 7 to 11 cycles. In TCRdb, the 5' RACE reads were re-called with MiXCR into one record per CDR3 protein. The sample consists of 500,000 to 550,000 distinct CDR3 sequences, more than 20% of them appearing once. Per germline, CDR1 LGHNA and CDR2 YSLEER. The CDR3 loop spans 14 amino acids. This sample was shared with a second study, whose subject was T cells of mothers and their children.

The TCR comes from a boy between 10 and 17 years old in good health. Sequenced sample: blood. The chain carries TRBV4-3 and TRBJ2-1; 7 nucleotides align to TRBD1. The DNA end is a closer match to TRBJ2-7, so the J assignment may be wrong. CDR3 nucleotides: TGCGCCAGCAGCCAAGGGGACAGCGACTACGAGCAGTACTTC. It codes for CASSQGDSDYEQYF.